The 22 T cell receptor beta chains reported below all come from one sample, sequenced in a study of blood T cells in healthy people across ages. Primers used in a second PCR of about 7 to 12 cycles were a sample-barcoded 5' primer and a J-beta primer mix. TCRdb re-called the 5' RACE reads through MiXCR, storing one row per CDR3 protein. The table records 600,000 to 650,000 distinct CDR3 sequences, approximately 50% of them present only once. Sequencing was done on a sample of blood. The receptor source for this set is a man aged 55 to 70 in good health.

This chain connects TRBV7-2 to TRBJ1-6; D call uncertain. V was clipped by 5 bases and J by 6 bases, with 8 bases between them. The CDR3 runs to 13 residues. CDR1 SGHTA and CDR2 FQGNSA come from the germline V gene. CDR3 amino acids: CASSPLFNSPLHF. CDR3 nucleotides: TGTGCCAGCAGCCCCCTCTTTAATTCACCCCTCCACTTT.

This clonotype occurred a few times. The chain links TRBV6-5 to TRBJ1-2; TRBD1 matches at 9 bases. Per the germline V gene, CDR1 is MNHEY and CDR2 is SVGAGI. Germline trimming cut 0 bases from V and 4 bases from J; bases unmatched to any gene: 9. This CDR3 is built from 17 residues. In nucleotides, the CDR3 is TGTGCCAGCAGTTACTCGACTGGGACAGGGTTCCTCTATGGCTACACCTTC. Translating gives CASSYSTGTGFLYGYTF.

For this clonotype: This may be a read error: a much more frequent sequence differs by one nucleotide. The chain joins TRBV11-2 to TRBJ2-5, with 8 bases lining up with TRBD2. The CDR3 spans 14 residues. Losses at the gene ends were 6 bases for V and 4 bases for J; bases not matched to a gene: 7. Germline V gene sequence: CDR1 SGHAT, CDR2 FQNNGV. For the CDR3, the DNA is TGTGCCAGCAGGCACGGGAGGGTGAGAGAGACCCAGTACTTC. Translation gives CASRHGRVRETQYF.

The chain combines TRBV5-1 with TRBJ2-3, with 9 bases lining up with TRBD1. Looked up from germline, CDR1 is SGHRS and CDR2 is YFSETQ. V lost 4 bases and J lost 3; bases outside the gene matches: 9. The length of the CDR3 is 16 residues. The CDR3 DNA reads as TGCGCCAGCAGCCCCTCGACAGGGGGTTATACAGATACGCAGTATTTT. It yields the protein CASSPSTGGYTDTQYF.

The chain combines TRBV2 with TRBJ2-7; 10 bases align to TRBD2. Trimming cost V 8 bases and J 7 bases; bases outside gene matches: 8. This CDR3 spans 13 amino acids. In germline, CDR1 is SNHLY, CDR2 FYNNEI. The CDR3 DNA reads TGTGCCAGCGGGACTAGCGCATCTGGAGAGCAGTACTTC. Its translation is CASGTSASGEQYF.

The chain has TRBV20-1 and TRBJ2-2; D might be TRBD2 (6 bases). CDR1 is DFQATT and CDR2 is SNEGSKA in the germline V gene (reference sequence). This CDR3 region has 14 residues. Between the trimmed V and J ends, which lost 5 bases and 3 bases, there was a span of 13 bases. The CDR3 sequence is CSAPGGAHTGELFF. In DNA form, the CDR3 reads TGCAGTGCTCCCGGCGGGGCACACACCGGGGAGCTGTTTTTT.

This clonotype has more than one count but fewer than ten. The chain is built from TRBV28 and TRBJ2-7; D is perhaps TRBD2 (5 bases). CDR1 and CDR2 (germline): MDHEN, SYDVKM. This CDR3 is built from 12 residues. The V gene lost 2 bases and the J gene lost 5 bases, with 7 bases spanning the gap. CDR3: CASSLPRDEQYF. The CDR3 DNA is TGTGCCAGCAGTTTACCGCGGGACGAGCAGTACTTC.

This clonotype was seen a few times. This chain uses TRBV6-6 with TRBJ1-6, with D unclear. In germline, CDR1 is MNHNY, CDR2 SVGAGI (reference sequence). Trimming removed 0 bases from V and 13 bases from J, with 10 bases in between. CDR3 length equals 13 residues. CDR3 coding DNA: TGTGCCAGCAGTTACTCGTGGGCCCGGCCCCTCCACTTT. It is translated as CASSYSWARPLHF.

V and J are TRBV10-3 and TRBJ2-7, with D tentatively TRBD1 or TRBD2 (5 bases each). Trimming removed 2 bases from V and 6 bases from J, with 11 bases in between. This CDR3 is built from 13 residues. The germline gives CDR1 ENHRY, CDR2 SYGVKD. The CDR3 region has the DNA TGTGCCATCAGTGAGAGGGGAGAAGGCGAGCAGTACTTC. Its protein product is CAISERGEGEQYF.

This clonotype showed up just once. This may be a read error: a much more frequent sequence differs by one nucleotide. The rearrangement links TRBV20-1 to TRBJ2-5, with D perhaps TRBD2 (5 bases). Trimming removed 3 bases from V and 1 base from J, with 9 bases in between. The CDR3 runs to 13 residues. Germline V gene lookup returns CDR1 DFQATT and CDR2 SNEGSKA (reference sequence). The CDR3 sequence: CSARASPQETQYF. The CDR3 nucleotides read TGCAGTGCTAGGGCTAGCCCCCAAGAGACCCAGTACTTC.

The chain recombines TRBV2 with TRBJ2-5, with 14 bases aligning to TRBD2. Germline CDR1 SNHLY, CDR2 FYNNEI. The CDR3 sequence is 15 residues long. Trimming took 8 bases from V and 2 from J; bases not matched to a gene: 4. The CDR3 bases are TGTGCCAGCCGACTAGCGGGGGGGAGGCAAGAGACCCAGTACTTC. Translated: CASRLAGGRQETQYF.

This rearrangement joins TRBV12-3 or TRBV12-4 to TRBJ1-2; D gene uncertain. Deletions cut 6 bases from V and 3 bases from J, with 11 bases between. This CDR3 region has 13 residues. CDR3 sequence (DNA): TGTGCCAGCAGCAATACTAACGACTATGGCTACACCTTC. It specifies CASSNTNDYGYTF.

The rearrangement uses TRBV28 and TRBJ2-2, with TRBD1 matching over 8 bases. The CDR3 loop spans 14 amino acids. V was clipped by 2 bases and J by 7 bases; unmatched bases: 3. Per germline, CDR1 MDHEN and CDR2 SYDVKM. Here the CDR3 reads CASSLGQGGGELFF. The CDR3 DNA reads TGTGCCAGCAGTTTAGGACAGGGCGGCGGGGAGCTGTTTTTT.

This clonotype appeared once. This may come from a read error, since a much larger clone is one base off. This chain joins TRBV4-1 and TRBJ2-5; D is ambiguous. Germline CDR1 and CDR2: MGHRA and YSYEKL. This CDR3 has 14 amino acids. The DNA for the CDR3 is TGCGCCAGCAGCCAAGCTGGGCTAGAAGAGGCCCAGTACTTC. The encoded protein is CASSQAGLEEAQYF.

V is TRBV9 and J is TRBJ2-2; maybe TRBD2 (5 bases). Trimming stripped 0 bases from V and 1 base from J, with 16 bases between. Looked up from germline, CDR1 is SGDLS and CDR2 is YYNGEE. The CDR3 covers 18 residues. CDR3 region: CASSVERSPRGNTGELFF. The CDR3 DNA sequence: TGTGCCAGCAGCGTAGAGAGATCCCCACGGGGGAACACCGGGGAGCTGTTTTTT. The whole variable domain, filled in from reference TRBV9 and TRBJ2-2, reads DSGVTQTPKHLITATGQRVTLRCSPRSGDLSVYWYQQSLDQGLQFLIQYYNGEERAKGNILERFSAQQFPDLHSELNLSSLELGDSALYFCASSVERSPRGNTGELFFGEGSRLTVL.

This chain joins TRBV5-4 and TRBJ2-5, with TRBD2 as a possible D gene (6 bases). This CDR3 comprises 12 residues. The V end lost 1 base, the J end lost 13 bases, and 14 bases lay between the germline ends. The germline CDR1 and CDR2 sequences are SGHNT and YYREEE (reference sequence). The CDR3 DNA sequence: TGTGCCAGCAGCTTGCCAGGGACTGAGCGGTACTTC. Translated, it gives CASSLPGTERYF.

The chain recombines TRBV4-2 with TRBJ1-2; TRBD1 matches 10 bases. Germline assignment: CDR1 LGHNA and CDR2 YNFKEQ. The CDR3 contains 15 residues. V trimming: 4 bases; J trimming: 2 bases; junction bases outside the gene matches: 4. The CDR3 bases are TGTGCCAGCAGCCCTCGGACAGGGGGGAACTATGGCTACACCTTC. Protein: CASSPRTGGNYGYTF.

This clonotype was counted a single time. The V call is TRBV10-2, the J call TRBJ2-7, with TRBD1 matching 7 bases. The CDR3 has 13 amino acids. V was pared by 9 bases and J by 7 bases, with 12 bases of the junction left unmatched. CDR1 WSHSY and CDR2 SAAADI come from the germline V gene. CDR3 amino acids: CASTNRGWGEQYF. CDR3 in DNA: TGCGCCAGTACGAACAGGGGTTGGGGGGAGCAGTACTTC.

This clonotype is a singleton in its sample. The CDR3 loop reads CASRWGTDSNQPQHF. CDR3 DNA: TGCGCCAGCAGATGGGGGACAGATAGCAATCAGCCCCAGCATTTT. The chain links TRBV5-1 to TRBJ1-5, with 7 bases that match TRBD1. The V and J ends lost 5 bases and 0 bases, in that order; junction bases with no gene match: 5. The germline gives CDR1 SGHRS, CDR2 YFSETQ. This CDR3 is 15 amino acids long.

V usage is TRBV10-3 and J usage is TRBJ2-3; either TRBD1 or TRBD2 may supply D (5 bases each). Trimming pared 6 bases from V and 4 bases from J, leaving 11 bases between. Germline assignment: CDR1 ENHRY and CDR2 SYGVKD. The CDR3 totals 13 residues. CDR3 sequence reads: CAISPGQADTQYF. In DNA form, the CDR3 reads TGTGCCATCAGCCCGGGGCAGGCAGATACGCAGTATTTT.

The chain uses TRBV12-3 or TRBV12-4 and TRBJ2-3, with TRBD1 matching 10 bases. The CDR3 sequence is 21 residues long. Trimming cost V 3 bases and J 2 bases; bases outside gene matches: 20. This CDR3 is CASSFRGIPVTGTGVTDTQYF. In DNA form, the CDR3 reads TGTGCCAGCAGTTTCAGAGGAATTCCCGTCACCGGGACAGGGGTCACAGATACGCAGTATTTT.

The table lists this clonotype with a count of one. This rearrangement joins TRBV7-6 to TRBJ2-5; a weak D match, TRBD1 (6 bases). CDR1 SGHVS and CDR2 FNYEAQ come from the germline V gene. The CDR3 has 16 amino acids. V lost 3 bases and J 7 bases, leaving 21 bases between the germline ends. The DNA of the CDR3 is TGTGCCAGCAGCTTCCCGGGACAAGGCTCGCCTGGGACCCAGTACTTC. This codes for CASSFPGQGSPGTQYF.